This TCR beta chain was recovered during a study of CD8+ T cells in alopecia areata. General study results and limits: Many expanded lesional clones remained in scalp and blood on tofacitinib.

The CDR3 loop spans 18 amino acids. Trimming at V came to 5 bases and at J to 3 bases, leaving 15 bases not matched to a gene. Germline-derived CDR1 and CDR2 are LNHNV and YYDKDF (reference sequence). RNA was extracted and reverse transcribed into cDNA as the sequencing template. The repertoire was sequenced with immunoSEQ multiplex PCR; TCRdb's copy has only in-frame clones and lacks some. The sample holds over 200,000 clones, over 60% seen once. Treatment defined: oral pan-JAK inhibitor, 5-10 mg twice daily. Note on this clone: Antigen: not known.

The source material was CD4+ T cells sorted from blood, sampled at week 4, from a patient treated with tofacitinib. The chain joins TRBV15 to TRBJ2-4, with 8 bases aligning to TRBD1. This clonotype was sampled from a human donor with alopecia areata. Here the CDR3 DNA reads TGTGCCACCAGCGCAAGACAGGGGAAACTTACAGGCAAAAACATTCAGTACTTC. It codes for CATSARQGKLTGKNIQYF.